This TCR beta chain derives from a study of T-cell reconstitution after alpha-beta-depleted transplantation in children. For this clonotype: Its antigen is as yet unknown.

This sample's TCRbeta library carried unique molecular identifier barcodes. One entry per CDR3 protein, called by TCRdb with MiXCR from the PCR reads. Found here are over 450,000 distinct CDR3 sequences, more than 9% of them singletons; the top ten hold just over 2%. This CDR3 spans 13 amino acids. V dropped 3 bases and J dropped 5 bases, with 11 bases sitting between them. Whole-study findings and limits: Some patients' high day-60 TCRbeta diversity was attributed to recipient cells surviving conditioning. Expanded clones from the graft, numbering several hundred, reportedly supplied alpha-beta T cells about two months after transplant. A year post-transplant, T-cell counts and diversity derived mostly from newly produced T cells.

This rearrangement joins TRBV12-3 or TRBV12-4 to TRBJ2-7; D call uncertain. This TCR derives from a child aged 2 to 15 with inherited bone marrow failure, due to receive a stem cell transplant. Sequenced here: PBMCs, sampled before TCRalphabeta/CD19-depleted stem cell transplant. The CDR3 DNA sequence: TGTGCCAGCAGTTTCCGGCCCCGGGACGAGCAGTACTTC. It encodes CASSFRPRDEQYF.